The sequence of this TCR beta chain was determined in a study of control samples from healthy donors and cancer patients. Using immunoSEQ multiplex PCR, the repertoire was profiled, and TCRdb retains in-frame clones only, with some absent. The sample comprises 95,000 to 130,000 clones, approximately 92% of which are singletons, and 1.1% rests with the top ten. The germline gives CDR1 LGHNT, CDR2 FRNRAP. The V gene lost 5 bases and the J gene lost 12 bases, with 14 bases spanning the gap. The CDR3 sequence is 11 residues long. This clonotype was sampled from a woman in her 50s with colorectal cancer. Sequenced sample: PBMCs. The chain combines TRBV12-5 with TRBJ2-7; perhaps TRBD1 as D (6 bases). The CDR3 reads CASGPGTRGYF. The CDR3 nucleotides are TGTGCTAGTGGTCCGGGGACAAGGGGGTACTTC.